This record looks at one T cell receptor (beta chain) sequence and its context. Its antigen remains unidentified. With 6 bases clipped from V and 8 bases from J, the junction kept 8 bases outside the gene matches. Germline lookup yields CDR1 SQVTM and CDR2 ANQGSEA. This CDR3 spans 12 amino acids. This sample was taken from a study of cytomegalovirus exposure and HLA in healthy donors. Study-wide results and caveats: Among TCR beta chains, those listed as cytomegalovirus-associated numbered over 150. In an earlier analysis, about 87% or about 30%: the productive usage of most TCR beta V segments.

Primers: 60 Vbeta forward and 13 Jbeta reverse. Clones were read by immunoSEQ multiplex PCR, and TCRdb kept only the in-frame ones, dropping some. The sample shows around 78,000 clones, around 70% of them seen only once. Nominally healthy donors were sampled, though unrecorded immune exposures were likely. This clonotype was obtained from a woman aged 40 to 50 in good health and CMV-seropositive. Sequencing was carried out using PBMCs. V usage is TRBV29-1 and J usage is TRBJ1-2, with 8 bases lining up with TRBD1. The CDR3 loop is CSVERQGLGYTF. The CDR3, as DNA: TGCAGCGTCGAAAGACAGGGGTTGGGCTACACCTTC.